This T cell receptor (beta chain) is drawn from a study of shared clonotypes between healthy human individuals. Points on this clone: Its antigen is still unknown.

The study's findings and limits: A few donors had around 5.2% of their naive CD4 clonotypes in common. Compared with clonotypes that all four donors shared, non-shared clonotypes had lower generation probabilities.

Clones were read by immunoSEQ multiplex PCR, and TCRdb kept only the in-frame ones, dropping some. The data hold about 1.4 million clones, with roughly 96% observed a single time. The study separated CD4+ cells into CD45RA+ naive and CD45RA-negative memory subsets. Germline CDR1 SGHTA, CDR2 FQGNSA. The CDR3 is 15 residues long. V lost 1 base to trimming and J lost 4 bases, with 10 bases between them. The receptor comes from a man aged 25-40 years in good health. Material: naive CD4+ T cells sorted from blood. Subset given: CD45RA+ positively selected. This chain links TRBV7-2 with TRBJ2-2; unclear D gene. CDR3 sequence reads: CASSLVVSSTGELFF. CDR3 nucleotide sequence: TGTGCCAGCAGCTTAGTAGTATCGAGCACCGGGGAGCTGTTTTTT.